This T cell receptor beta chain was found in a study of blood T cell repertoires in COVID-19. Study information: Material from acute and convalescent COVID-19 was sourced from the United States, Italy and Spain.

The repertoire was sequenced with immunoSEQ multiplex PCR; TCRdb's copy has only in-frame clones and lacks some. The data show some 250,000 clones, approximately 84% seen once. Germline V lookup: CDR1 LNHDA, CDR2 SQIVND (reference sequence). V dropped 9 bases and J dropped 7 bases, with 16 bases sitting between them. This CDR3 has 13 amino acids. The specimen sequenced was PBMCs or T cells enriched from blood (not recorded which). The TCR comes from a middle-aged man who had recovered from COVID-19. This chain uses TRBV19 with TRBJ1-5; D ambiguous. Here the CDR3 DNA reads TGTGCCAGCGAGAGAGGTGGAGGCCAGCCCCAGCATTTT. This translates into CASERGGGQPQHF.